A selection of T cell receptor beta chains follows, all from one sample in a study of read filtering for tumor transcriptome and immune sequencing. TCRdb reprocessed the reads with MiXCR, giving one entry per CDR3 protein. The sample records 45,000 to 55,000 distinct CDR3 sequences, around 12% being singletons. Material: a population of CD138-negative cells sorted from bone marrow. The receptors were sampled from a donor at least 40 years old with multiple myeloma. CDR3s include the opening cysteine and the closing phenylalanine or tryptophan. D genes are given only for firm matches. The size of a clone is reported for some rows only, either as once, few or many, or as a class for expanded clones.

v_gene,j_gene,d_gene,abundance,CDR3nt,CDR3aa
TRBV29-1,TRBJ2-5,NA,many,TGCAGCGTCGCCGAGGACCAAGAGACCCAGTACTTC,CSVAEDQETQYF
TRBV20-1,TRBJ2-7,NA,many,TGCAGTGCTAGAGCTCCTTTCAGGGGCTACGAGCAGTACTTC,CSARAPFRGYEQYF
TRBV3-1,TRBJ2-1,TRBD1,NA,TGTGCCAGCAGCCGAAATGCGGGACAGGGGGAAAGCGATGAGCAGTTCTTC,CASSRNAGQGESDEQFF
TRBV19,TRBJ2-2,TRBD2,many,TGTGCCAGTAGTATTCGACTAGCGCTAACCGGGGAGCTGTTTTTT,CASSIRLALTGELFF
TRBV6-5,TRBJ2-7,NA,many,TGTGCCTCTTCCGGGGACCCCAGAACCTACGAGCAGTACTTC,CASSGDPRTYEQYF
TRBV7-6,TRBJ1-1,NA,many,TGTGCCAGCAGCCCTCAAGCATCGTCGAACACTGAAGCTTTCTTT,CASSPQASSNTEAFF
TRBV7-3,TRBJ2-1,TRBD2,many,TGTGCCAGCAGCCGAGCGGGAGGGCCAGTGAATGAGCAGTTCTTC,CASSRAGGPVNEQFF
TRBV28,TRBJ2-1,NA,few,TGTGCCTTAGGTCGGGGGTCCTACAATGAGCAGTTCTTC,CALGRGSYNEQFF
TRBV29-1,TRBJ2-3,NA,many,TGCAGCGTACTGTGGGCCCCAGATACGCAGTATTTT,CSVLWAPDTQYF
TRBV7-9,TRBJ2-2,NA,many,TGTGCCAGCAGTTACCAAACCTACCCGACGTACACCGGGGAGCTGTTTTTT,CASSYQTYPTYTGELFF
TRBV5-1,TRBJ2-7,TRBD1,many,TGTGCCAGCAGTCCGGTTCCGGGACAGGGGTCAGGCGAGCAGTACTTC,CASSPVPGQGSGEQYF
TRBV9,TRBJ2-5,NA,many,TGTGCCAGCAGTCCCCAGAGTAAAGCCCAGGGCTTAAAGACCCAGTACTTC,CASSPQSKAQGLKTQYF
TRBV29-1,TRBJ2-7,TRBD2,NA,TGCAGCGGTATAGCGGGACTGAACGAGCAGTACTTC,CSGIAGLNEQYF
TRBV5-4,TRBJ2-3,NA,many,TGTGCCAGCAGCTCCCCCCGGGACACAGATACGCAGTATTTT,CASSSPRDTDTQYF
TRBV5-1,TRBJ1-1,NA,many,TGCGCCAGCAGCTTGAACTTGGGTTATGAAGCTTTCTTT,CASSLNLGYEAFF
TRBV30,TRBJ2-7,NA,many,TGTGCCTGGGGGGCGAACAACGAGCAGTACTTC,CAWGANNEQYF
TRBV9,TRBJ2-1,NA,many,TGTGCCAGCAGCCCTGGGCCCGTTAATGAGCAGTTCTTC,CASSPGPVNEQFF
TRBV11-2,TRBJ2-5,TRBD2,many,TGTGCCAGCAGATCGCGACTAGCGGGTATGGAGACCCAGTACTTC,CASRSRLAGMETQYF
TRBV11-2,TRBJ2-5,TRBD1,many,TGTGCCAGCACCCCCGGCACAGGGGGTGAGACCCAGTACTTC,CASTPGTGGETQYF
TRBV5-6,TRBJ2-3,NA,many,TGTGCCAGCAGCTTAAGGGGCTTGGGCACAGATACGCAGTATTTT,CASSLRGLGTDTQYF
TRBV4-1,TRBJ2-2,NA,many,TGCGCCAGCAGGCACAGCAAGGGGGACACCGGGGAGCTGTTTTTT,CASRHSKGDTGELFF
TRBV20-1,TRBJ2-1,NA,NA,TGCAGTGCTAGAGATATCGGTGGCTCCGACCACAATGAGCAGTTCTTC,CSARDIGGSDHNEQFF
TRBV6-2/TRBV6-3,TRBJ1-5,NA,NA,TGTGCCAGCAGTTCAGGACAACGCAATCAGCCCCTGCATTTT,CASSSGQRNQPLHF
TRBV28,TRBJ1-5,NA,many,TGTGCCAGCAGTTTTGGCCAGGGAGGCAATCAGCCCCAGCATTTT,CASSFGQGGNQPQHF
TRBV5-5,TRBJ2-3,NA,many,TGTGCCAGCAGCTTGGCCCAATTGGAAGGGGCGCAGAATACGCAGTATTTT,CASSLAQLEGAQNTQYF
TRBV18,TRBJ2-7,NA,many,TGTGCCAGCTCACCACCGGCAAGGAGCTACGAGCAGTACTTC,CASSPPARSYEQYF
TRBV25-1,TRBJ1-1,TRBD1,NA,TGTGCCAGCAGTGTCCTGACAGGGGGGGATATGAGCACTGGAGCTTTCTTT,CASSVLTGGDMSTGAFF
TRBV10-3,TRBJ2-1,TRBD1,many,TGTGCCATCTCGGGACAGACTATCTACAATGAGCAGTTCTTC,CAISGQTIYNEQFF
TRBV5-4,TRBJ2-1,NA,few,TGTGCCAGCAGCTCCCAAGACAATGAGCAGTTCTTC,CASSSQDNEQFF
TRBV19,TRBJ2-3,NA,many,TGTGCCAGTAGTGCTCTAGCGTATAGCACAGATACGCAGTATTTT,CASSALAYSTDTQYF
TRBV3-1,TRBJ1-1,TRBD1,many,TGTGCCAGCAGCCCGGGGACAGGGCGGTACACTGAAGCTTTCTTT,CASSPGTGRYTEAFF
TRBV30,TRBJ1-3,NA,many,TGTGCCTGGAGATCCAGGTTCTCTGGAAACACCATATATTTT,CAWRSRFSGNTIYF
TRBV27,TRBJ1-1,TRBD1,few,TGTGCCAGCAGTTTTACAGGGGCGAACACTGAAGCTTTCTTT,CASSFTGANTEAFF
TRBV28,TRBJ2-1,TRBD1,many,TGTGCCAGCAGTTTGCCCCTGGGACAGGGGGCCGTTGAGCAGTTCTTC,CASSLPLGQGAVEQFF
TRBV28,TRBJ1-1,NA,NA,TGTGCCAGCAGTTTAGCAGGGTCGATTGTTGAAGCTTTCTTT,CASSLAGSIVEAFF
TRBV7-3,TRBJ2-2,NA,many,TGTGCCAGCAGCTTAACGGGGGCCGGGGAGCTGTTTTTT,CASSLTGAGELFF
TRBV30,TRBJ1-1,NA,many,TGTGCCTGGAGCGAGCCAAAACCGCCTAACACTGAAGCTTTCTTT,CAWSEPKPPNTEAFF
TRBV7-9,TRBJ2-7,NA,many,TGTGCCAGCAGCTTTGGCCCCGGGGACGAGCAGTACTTC,CASSFGPGDEQYF
TRBV5-1,TRBJ2-1,NA,many,TGCGCCAGCAGCTTGGTTGGCAGTTTCCGAGTCGACAATGAGCAGTTCTTC,CASSLVGSFRVDNEQFF
TRBV20-1,TRBJ2-7,NA,many,TGCAGTGCTCCCGGGACAAAGTTTGAGCAGTACTTC,CSAPGTKFEQYF
TRBV6-1,TRBJ2-1,NA,NA,TGTGCTAGCAGTGAATCGGCGAACCCCTACAATGAGCAGTTCTTC,CASSESANPYNEQFF
TRBV19,TRBJ2-2,TRBD2,few,TGTGCCAGTAGGCTGACTAGCGGGAGTTCCGGGGAGCTGTTTTTT,CASRLTSGSSGELFF
TRBV6-5,TRBJ2-5,NA,many,TGTGCCAGCAGTGCCATCTCCAGAGAGACCCAGTACTTC,CASSAISRETQYF
TRBV20-1,TRBJ2-5,NA,many,TGCAGTGCTAGAGATGGGACAGCCCGGGCGGGGGAGACCCAGTACTTC,CSARDGTARAGETQYF
TRBV7-2,TRBJ2-7,TRBD1,many,TGTGCCAGCAGCTTAGTCTCGGACAGGGGGAACGAGCAGTACTTC,CASSLVSDRGNEQYF
TRBV4-3,TRBJ2-3,NA,many,NA,CASSQDLGTGGDTQYF
TRBV29-1,TRBJ2-7,TRBD2,many,TGCAGCGTTGATCGGGGGGGTAAGGACGAGCAGTACTTC,CSVDRGGKDEQYF
TRBV2,TRBJ2-5,NA,few,TGTGCCAGCAGCGTTAGGTCCCAGTACTTC,CASSVRSQYF
TRBV3-1,TRBJ2-2,TRBD1,many,TGTGCCAGCAGCCGTACAGGGGACGCCACCGGGGAGCTGTTTTTT,CASSRTGDATGELFF
TRBV20-1,TRBJ2-1,TRBD2,many,TGCAGTGCTAGACTTTTTGGGGGGACTAGCGGGAAGAGGAGGTACAATGAGCAGTTCTTC,CSARLFGGTSGKRRYNEQFF
TRBV29-1,TRBJ2-3,NA,few,TGCAGCGTATACCGCCAAGCGGCCACCTTGGATACGCAGTATTTT,CSVYRQAATLDTQYF
TRBV25-1,TRBJ2-5,NA,many,TGTGCCAGCAGTGAAGTTACGACCACAAAAGAGACCCAGTACTTC,CASSEVTTTKETQYF
TRBV2,TRBJ2-5,TRBD1,many,TGTGCCAGCAGTAAACAGGGGGCCCAAGAGACCCAGTACTTC,CASSKQGAQETQYF
TRBV7-9,TRBJ1-1,TRBD1,many,TGTGCCAGCAGCACCACCGGACAGGGGGGCACTGAAGCTTTCTTT,CASSTTGQGGTEAFF
TRBV29-1,TRBJ2-3,TRBD2,many,TGCAGCGTTGTAGAGAAGAGCGGGAGCTGGGGGTCTAGCACAGATACGCAGTATTTT,CSVVEKSGSWGSSTDTQYF
TRBV11-3,TRBJ2-7,NA,many,TGTGCCAGCAGCTTAGGGACAACTATCTACGAGCAGTACTTC,CASSLGTTIYEQYF
TRBV10-2,TRBJ2-1,NA,NA,TGCGCCAGCAGCGAGTCAAGGATTCAGGGGACTACGGGCGGTGAGCAGTTCTTC,CASSESRIQGTTGGEQFF
TRBV28,TRBJ2-7,NA,many,TGTGCCAGCAGTCTGGGAAAAGTAAGCGCCACGTACGAGCAGTACTTC,CASSLGKVSATYEQYF
TRBV11-3,TRBJ2-1,TRBD2,many,TGTGCCAGCAGCTACCGCGGATTGGGCGTGAGCGGGACCTCCAATGAGCAGTTCTTC,CASSYRGLGVSGTSNEQFF
TRBV30,TRBJ1-1,TRBD1,many,TGTGCCTGGAGTTCCCGGACAGGAACGAACACTGAAGCTTTCTTT,CAWSSRTGTNTEAFF